The rows below give T cell receptor beta chains drawn from one sample of a study of cytomegalovirus exposure and HLA in healthy donors. The protocol was immunoSEQ multiplex PCR, while the TCRdb copy is restricted to in-frame clones and leaves out a portion. The data contain some 180,000 clones, about 13% of them singletons. Material for sequencing was PBMCs. The receptor source for this set is a man aged 50 to 59 in good health and CMV-seropositive. CDR3s include the opening cysteine and the closing phenylalanine or tryptophan. The D gene is left open where the match is weak. Rows may omit the clone size; those that give it use once, few, many or a size class.

d_gene: NA
v_gene: TRBV18
abundance: NA
j_gene: TRBJ1-1
CDR3nt: TGTGCCAGCTCACCAAAAGGTGGGCAGAACACTGAAGCTTTCTTT
CDR3aa: CASSPKGGQNTEAFF

d_gene: NA
v_gene: TRBV6-6
abundance: NA
j_gene: TRBJ1-6
CDR3nt: TGTGCCAGCAGCTCATCTACCCTCCACTTT
CDR3aa: CASSSSTLHF

d_gene: NA
v_gene: TRBV7-9
abundance: NA
j_gene: TRBJ2-5
CDR3nt: TGTGCCAGCAGCCCCCTAGAGACCCAGTACTTC
CDR3aa: CASSPLETQYF

d_gene: NA
v_gene: TRBV25-1
abundance: few
j_gene: TRBJ2-4
CDR3nt: TGTGCCAGCAGTGCGGCAGGGAAGACCAAAAACATTCAGTACTTC
CDR3aa: CASSAAGKTKNIQYF

d_gene: NA
v_gene: TRBV7-9
abundance: NA
j_gene: TRBJ2-5
CDR3nt: TGTGCCAGCAGCTTAAGAGACGGAGGGGGCGAAGGGTCCCAGTACTTC
CDR3aa: CASSLRDGGGEGSQYF

d_gene: NA
v_gene: TRBV21-1
abundance: NA
j_gene: TRBJ1-5
CDR3nt: TGTGCCAGCAGCAAAGCCATAAAGGTGAGACAAAAATTTCGCCCAGGGGTAGGTCAGCCCCAGCATTTT
CDR3aa: CASSKAIKVRQKFRPGVGQPQHF

d_gene: TRBD1
v_gene: TRBV27
abundance: few
j_gene: TRBJ1-6
CDR3nt: TGTGCCACCAGTTTAGGGCGATCAGGGGGTTATAATTCACCCCTCCACTTT
CDR3aa: CATSLGRSGGYNSPLHF

d_gene: TRBD1
v_gene: TRBV7-2
abundance: NA
j_gene: TRBJ1-2
CDR3nt: TGTGCCAGCAGCCCACAGGGGAGAGGGGGTAGGGGAGGCTACACCTTC
CDR3aa: CASSPQGRGGRGGYTF

d_gene: NA
v_gene: TRBV5-4
abundance: NA
j_gene: TRBJ2-2
CDR3nt: TGTGCCAGCAGCCTGAACACCGGGGAGCTGTTTTTT
CDR3aa: CASSLNTGELFF

d_gene: TRBD1
v_gene: TRBV2
abundance: few
j_gene: TRBJ1-1
CDR3nt: TGTGCCAGCGGCGACAGGGCGGGGAACACTGAAGCTTTCTTT
CDR3aa: CASGDRAGNTEAFF

d_gene: TRBD1
v_gene: TRBV27
abundance: few
j_gene: TRBJ1-2
CDR3nt: TGTGCCAGCTCCGGTGGGGACAGGGGCTTCTTTGGCTACACCTTC
CDR3aa: CASSGGDRGFFGYTF

d_gene: NA
v_gene: TRBV25-1
abundance: few
j_gene: TRBJ1-6
CDR3nt: TGTGCCAGCAGTCCAGGGGCCCGTAATTCACCCCTCCACTTT
CDR3aa: CASSPGARNSPLHF

d_gene: TRBD1
v_gene: TRBV5-6
abundance: few
j_gene: TRBJ2-4
CDR3nt: TGTGCCAGCAGCTTGGCCGGACAGGGGGATAACATTCAGTACTTC
CDR3aa: CASSLAGQGDNIQYF

d_gene: TRBD2
v_gene: TRBV4-3
abundance: NA
j_gene: TRBJ2-2
CDR3nt: TGCGCCAGCAGCCAAAGGACTAGCGGGGGGGCAGGTGGGACCGGGGAGCTGTTTTTT
CDR3aa: CASSQRTSGGAGGTGELFF

d_gene: NA
v_gene: TRBV10-3
abundance: NA
j_gene: TRBJ1-1
CDR3nt: TGTGCCGCTGGATCTAGAAGGAGAACTGAAGCTTTCTTT
CDR3aa: CAAGSRRRTEAFF

d_gene: TRBD1
v_gene: TRBV9
abundance: few
j_gene: TRBJ1-1
CDR3nt: TGTGCCAGCAGCGTAGAAGGAACAGGGGGAGAACCAGCTTTCTTT
CDR3aa: CASSVEGTGGEPAFF

d_gene: TRBD1
v_gene: TRBV28
abundance: few
j_gene: TRBJ1-1
CDR3nt: TGTGCCAGCAGTTTAACAACGGACAGGGCTTTCTTT
CDR3aa: CASSLTTDRAFF

d_gene: NA
v_gene: TRBV9
abundance: NA
j_gene: TRBJ1-6
CDR3nt: TGTGCCAGCAGCGTAGTACCGGGGTTGGATTCACCCCTCCACTTT
CDR3aa: CASSVVPGLDSPLHF

d_gene: NA
v_gene: TRBV11-3
abundance: NA
j_gene: TRBJ1-2
CDR3nt: TGTGCCAGCAGCCCGGGAGGGATTGGCTACACCTTC
CDR3aa: CASSPGGIGYTF

d_gene: NA
v_gene: TRBV6-5
abundance: NA
j_gene: TRBJ1-2
CDR3nt: TGTGCCAGCAGCATCGTATCAGGGTACGGCTACACCTTC
CDR3aa: CASSIVSGYGYTF

d_gene: NA
v_gene: TRBV5-5
abundance: few
j_gene: TRBJ1-2
CDR3nt: TGTGCCAGCAGCTTCCTACCCAGGGACAACAACTCTTATGGCTACACCTTC
CDR3aa: CASSFLPRDNNSYGYTF

d_gene: TRBD2
v_gene: TRBV30
abundance: NA
j_gene: TRBJ2-1
CDR3nt: TGTGCCTGGAGCCTACTAGCGGGGGGAGGGGATGAGCAGTTCTTC
CDR3aa: CAWSLLAGGGDEQFF

d_gene: NA
v_gene: TRBV9
abundance: NA
j_gene: TRBJ2-2
CDR3nt: TGTGCCAGCGGGAGGACCGGGGAGCTGTTTTTT
CDR3aa: CASGRTGELFF

d_gene: NA
v_gene: TRBV19
abundance: few
j_gene: TRBJ1-5
CDR3nt: TGTGCCAGTAGTCTATGGACGGGAAACAATCAGCCCCAGCATTTT
CDR3aa: CASSLWTGNNQPQHF

d_gene: TRBD2
v_gene: TRBV7-2
abundance: few
j_gene: TRBJ2-3
CDR3nt: TGTGCCAGCAGCCGGGACTACCCCCCAGATACGCAGTATTTT
CDR3aa: CASSRDYPPDTQYF

d_gene: TRBD1
v_gene: TRBV6-6
abundance: NA
j_gene: TRBJ1-5
CDR3nt: TGTGCCAGCAATCGGGACAGGGGAAATCAGCCCCAGCATTTT
CDR3aa: CASNRDRGNQPQHF

d_gene: TRBD1
v_gene: TRBV5-6
abundance: few
j_gene: TRBJ1-6
CDR3nt: TGTGCCAGCAGCTCCCTTGGGACAGGGCGGACCTATAATTCACCCCTCCACTTT
CDR3aa: CASSSLGTGRTYNSPLHF

d_gene: NA
v_gene: TRBV9
abundance: NA
j_gene: TRBJ2-3
CDR3nt: TGTGCCAGCAGTGCGCAAACCACAGATACGCAGTATTTT
CDR3aa: CASSAQTTDTQYF

d_gene: TRBD1
v_gene: TRBV6-5
abundance: few
j_gene: TRBJ2-2
CDR3nt: TGTGCCAGCAGGGCGGACAGGGGAACCGGGGAGCTGTTTTTT
CDR3aa: CASRADRGTGELFF

d_gene: NA
v_gene: TRBV5-1
abundance: NA
j_gene: TRBJ2-5
CDR3nt: TGCGCCAGCAGCTTGGACCCGGGTCAGCAAGAGACCCAGTACTTC
CDR3aa: CASSLDPGQQETQYF

d_gene: TRBD1
v_gene: TRBV5-1
abundance: NA
j_gene: TRBJ2-5
CDR3nt: TGCGCCAGCAGCTTGGACCAGACAGGGGTACAAGAGACCCAGTACTTC
CDR3aa: CASSLDQTGVQETQYF

d_gene: NA
v_gene: TRBV11-2
abundance: few
j_gene: TRBJ2-5
CDR3nt: TGTGCCAGCAGCTTGGAGGGGACCGGGGAGACCCAGTACTTC
CDR3aa: CASSLEGTGETQYF

d_gene: TRBD1
v_gene: TRBV7-2
abundance: few
j_gene: TRBJ2-3
CDR3nt: TGTGCCAGCAGCTCGGGACAGGGAAACACAGATACGCAGTATTTT
CDR3aa: CASSSGQGNTDTQYF

d_gene: NA
v_gene: TRBV4-3
abundance: NA
j_gene: TRBJ2-1
CDR3nt: TGCGCCAGCAGCCGCATTCAGGGTGCCAATGAGCAGTTCTTC
CDR3aa: CASSRIQGANEQFF

d_gene: NA
v_gene: TRBV6-6
abundance: few
j_gene: TRBJ1-1
CDR3nt: TGTGCCAGCAGTCGCGGAGGTCACACTGAAGCTTTCTTT
CDR3aa: CASSRGGHTEAFF

d_gene: TRBD2
v_gene: TRBV11-3
abundance: NA
j_gene: TRBJ2-2
CDR3nt: TGTGCCAGCAGCTTTGGCGGGGGTTATACCGGGGAGCTGTTTTTT
CDR3aa: CASSFGGGYTGELFF

d_gene: NA
v_gene: TRBV5-1
abundance: few
j_gene: TRBJ1-2
CDR3nt: TGCGCCAGCAGCCCGGCCGGGGAACCTAACTATGGCTACACCTTC
CDR3aa: CASSPAGEPNYGYTF

d_gene: TRBD1
v_gene: TRBV4-1
abundance: NA
j_gene: TRBJ2-1
CDR3nt: TGCGCCAGCAGCCAAGTTCAGGGGGCCTTTACTAACTCCTACAATGAGCAGTTCTTC
CDR3aa: CASSQVQGAFTNSYNEQFF

d_gene: TRBD1
v_gene: TRBV2
abundance: few
j_gene: TRBJ1-1
CDR3nt: TGTACCAGCAGTGACAGGGGGCCCACTGAAGCTTTCTTT
CDR3aa: CTSSDRGPTEAFF

d_gene: NA
v_gene: TRBV5-1
abundance: NA
j_gene: TRBJ1-1
CDR3nt: TGCGCCAGCAGCCTCGCAACAGGGAACACTGAAGCTTTCTTT
CDR3aa: CASSLATGNTEAFF

d_gene: TRBD1
v_gene: TRBV9
abundance: few
j_gene: TRBJ1-6
CDR3nt: TGTGCCAGCAGCGCCAGACAGGGGAATTCACCCCTCCACTTT
CDR3aa: CASSARQGNSPLHF

d_gene: NA
v_gene: TRBV5-1
abundance: NA
j_gene: TRBJ2-7
CDR3nt: TGCGCCAGCAGCTTAAACAGCCCGACCTACGAGCAGTACTTC
CDR3aa: CASSLNSPTYEQYF

d_gene: TRBD1
v_gene: TRBV5-6
abundance: few
j_gene: TRBJ1-5
CDR3nt: TGTGCCAGCAGCTTGAGTCAGGGGGCGGATAAGCTGTATCAGCCCCAGCATTTT
CDR3aa: CASSLSQGADKLYQPQHF

d_gene: TRBD1
v_gene: TRBV6-5
abundance: NA
j_gene: TRBJ1-2
CDR3nt: TGTGCCAGCAGTTGGGACAGGGATGTTACGGCCGGCTACACCTTC
CDR3aa: CASSWDRDVTAGYTF

d_gene: TRBD1
v_gene: TRBV11-2
abundance: NA
j_gene: TRBJ1-1
CDR3nt: TGTGCCAGCAGCCGTTGGACAGGAGCTATGAACACTGAAGCTTTCTTT
CDR3aa: CASSRWTGAMNTEAFF

d_gene: NA
v_gene: TRBV7-3
abundance: NA
j_gene: TRBJ2-3
CDR3nt: TGTGCCAGCAGCTTAACGTACACAGATACGCAGTATTTT
CDR3aa: CASSLTYTDTQYF

d_gene: NA
v_gene: TRBV25-1
abundance: few
j_gene: TRBJ1-2
CDR3nt: TGTGCCAGCAGTGATCCCCTCCGGACAGACAGTGCCTGCTTC
CDR3aa: CASSDPLRTDSACF

d_gene: NA
v_gene: TRBV13
abundance: NA
j_gene: TRBJ1-1
CDR3nt: TGTGCCAGCAGCTTCCAGGGATACAGCACTGAAGCTTTCTTT
CDR3aa: CASSFQGYSTEAFF

d_gene: TRBD2
v_gene: TRBV7-8
abundance: NA
j_gene: TRBJ2-5
CDR3nt: TGTGCCAGCAGCTTTCCACCGGGACTAGCGGACCAAGAGACCCAGTACTTC
CDR3aa: CASSFPPGLADQETQYF

d_gene: NA
v_gene: TRBV30
abundance: NA
j_gene: TRBJ1-3
CDR3nt: TGTGCCTGTTGGACTTCTGGAAACACCATATATTTT
CDR3aa: CACWTSGNTIYF

d_gene: TRBD1
v_gene: TRBV19
abundance: few
j_gene: TRBJ1-1
CDR3nt: TGTGCCAGTAGTCAGGGACAGCTGAACACTGAAGCTTTCTTT
CDR3aa: CASSQGQLNTEAFF

d_gene: NA
v_gene: TRBV11-3
abundance: NA
j_gene: TRBJ2-1
CDR3nt: TGTGCCAGCAGCCAGGGGAACAATGAGCAGTTCTTC
CDR3aa: CASSQGNNEQFF

d_gene: TRBD1
v_gene: TRBV19
abundance: NA
j_gene: TRBJ1-2
CDR3nt: TGTGCCAGTAGTCTAAGTCGAAGGACAGGATATGGCTACACCTTC
CDR3aa: CASSLSRRTGYGYTF

d_gene: TRBD1
v_gene: TRBV6-1
abundance: NA
j_gene: TRBJ2-3
CDR3nt: TGTGCCAGCAGGGCCGGGACAGGGACAGATACGCAGTATTTT
CDR3aa: CASRAGTGTDTQYF

d_gene: NA
v_gene: TRBV5-1
abundance: NA
j_gene: TRBJ1-2
CDR3nt: TGCGCCAGCAGCTTGGACAGGGCCCCTTCTTATGGCTACACCTTC
CDR3aa: CASSLDRAPSYGYTF